The 32 T cell receptor beta chains reported below all come from one sample, sequenced in a study of T cell responses to AZD1222 COVID-19 vaccine. TCRdb's copy holds only in-frame clones and misses some; the assay was immunoSEQ multiplex PCR. The sample includes around 150,000 clones, approximately 90% of them seen just once. This sample comprised peripheral blood, obtained 28 days after the second AZD1222 dose. Receptor source: an adult who received the AZD1222 COVID-19 vaccine.

The chain recombines TRBV10-3 with TRBJ2-7; 12 bases line up with TRBD2. CDR1 is ENHRY and CDR2 is SYGVKD in the germline V gene. The trim removed 2 bases at V and 1 base at J, leaving 3 bases unmatched. The CDR3 loop spans 16 amino acids. This CDR3 reads CAISEIGLAGSYEQYF. The DNA for the CDR3 is TGTGCCATCAGTGAGATAGGACTAGCGGGGTCCTACGAGCAGTACTTC.

The V gene is TRBV6-4, the J gene TRBJ2-1, with D uncertain. Germline loops: CDR1 MRHNA, CDR2 SNTAGT. Between the trimmed V and J ends, which lost 0 bases and 13 bases, there was a span of 28 bases. The length of the CDR3 is 18 residues. CDR3 amino acids: CASSDSPSEAPPGVFQFF. CDR3 nucleotides: TGTGCCAGCAGTGACTCACCTTCAGAGGCCCCACCAGGAGTGTTTCAGTTCTTC.

The rearrangement joins TRBV5-1 to TRBJ2-3; D unresolved. Trimming removed 5 bases from V and 0 bases from J, with 4 bases in between. CDR1 is SGHRS, CDR2 YFSETQ, per germline. The CDR3 has 12 residues. The CDR3 DNA reads TGCGCCAGCAGGGCAAGCACAGATACGCAGTATTTT. Its protein is CASRASTDTQYF.

This clone was counted once. V and J are TRBV2 and TRBJ1-4; D gene uncertain. The CDR3 consists of 14 residues. Germline V CDR1 and CDR2: SNHLY, FYNNEI. V lost 3 bases and J 0 bases, leaving 5 bases between the germline ends. The chain's CDR3 is CASSDRSTNEKLFF. In DNA, the CDR3 is TGTGCCAGCAGTGACAGATCAACTAATGAAAAACTGTTTTTT.

This clone was seen once. This chain uses TRBV6-2 or TRBV6-3 with TRBJ2-3, with TRBD1 as a possible D gene (5 bases). CDR1 and CDR2 from the germline V gene are MNHEY and SVGEGT. This CDR3 is 14 amino acids long. Trimming cost V 2 bases and J 4 bases, with 10 bases left between them. The CDR3 spells CASSYREGADTQYF. Here the CDR3 DNA reads TGTGCCAGCAGTTACAGGGAAGGGGCAGATACGCAGTATTTT.

J is TRBJ2-5 and V is TRBV5-4; 10 nucleotides align to TRBD2. This CDR3 is built from 16 residues. The germline V gene encodes CDR1 SGHNT and CDR2 YYREEE (reference sequence). The trim removed 2 bases at V and 4 bases at J, leaving 8 bases unmatched. Here the CDR3 DNA reads TGTGCCAGCAGCTTCAGTCTAGCGGGAGTAGGAGAGACCCAGTACTTC. It encodes CASSFSLAGVGETQYF. Supplemented by reference TRBV5-4 and TRBJ2-5, the full variable domain reads ETGVTQSPTHLIKTRGQQVTLRCSSQSGHNTVSWYQQALGQGPQFIFQYYREEENGRGNFPPRFSGLQFPNYSSELNVNALELDDSALYLCASSFSLAGVGETQYFGPGTRLLVL.

The V call is TRBV7-3, the J call TRBJ1-1, with D possibly TRBD1 on 5 matching bases. The germline CDR1 and CDR2 sequences are SGHTA and FQGTGA. V was shortened by 5 bases and J by 3 bases, with 16 bases between the two germline ends. This CDR3 has 15 amino acids. The CDR3 reads CASSPSGITDTEAFF. In DNA, the CDR3 is TGTGCCAGCAGCCCCTCAGGGATAACGGACACTGAAGCTTTCTTT. The full variable domain, its missing parts supplied by reference TRBV7-3 and TRBJ1-1, is GAGVSQTPSNKVTEKGKYVELRCDPISGHTALYWYRQSLGQGPEFLIYFQGTGAADDSGLPNDRFFAVRPEGSVSTLKIQRTERGDSAVYLCASSPSGITDTEAFFGQGTRLTVV.

CDR3 sequence reads: CASNVWADDEKLFF. Written as DNA, the CDR3 is TGTGCCAGTAACGTCTGGGCCGACGATGAAAAACTGTTTTTT. V gene TRBV19 combines with J gene TRBJ1-4; no reliable D call. The CDR3 has 14 amino acids. In germline, CDR1 is LNHDA, CDR2 SQIVND (reference sequence). Trimming removed 7 bases at V and 6 bases at J, with 15 bases between. The full variable domain, with the rest looked up from reference TRBV19 and TRBJ1-4, is DGGITQSPKYLFRKEGQNVTLSCEQNLNHDAMYWYRQDPGQGLRLIYYSQIVNDFQKGDIAEGYSVSREKKESFPLTVTSAQKNPTAFYLCASNVWADDEKLFFGSGTQLSVL.

This rearrangement joins TRBV18 to TRBJ2-3; D may be TRBD1 (6 bases). V was trimmed by 5 bases and J by 3 bases, leaving 15 bases between them. CDR1 is KGHSH and CDR2 is LQKENI in the germline V gene. The CDR3 consists of 15 residues. CDR3 nucleotides: TGTGCCAGCTCAACTACGGGACAAGGGACAGATACGCAGTATTTT. This translates into CASSTTGQGTDTQYF.

This clone was seen more than once but under ten times. The chain carries TRBV7-9 and TRBJ1-1, with D possibly being TRBD1 (6 bases). The CDR3 has 15 amino acids. The V end lost 5 bases, the J end lost 1 base, and 14 bases lay between the germline ends. Germline V CDR1 and CDR2: SEHNR, FQNEAQ (reference sequence). The CDR3 region has the DNA TGTGCCAGCAGCCACCCAGACAGGTCGAACACTGAAGCTTTCTTT. Residues: CASSHPDRSNTEAFF.

The chain has TRBV6-5 and TRBJ1-6, with D possibly TRBD1 on 6 matching bases. The germline gives CDR1 MNHEY, CDR2 SVGAGI. Trimming left V 7 bases short and J 7 bases short, with 14 bases between. The CDR3 extends over 14 amino acids. CDR3 bases: TGTGCCAGCATCCGCGACAGGTACAATTCACCCCTCCACTTT. It specifies CASIRDRYNSPLHF.

The chain recombines TRBV9 with TRBJ2-2; TRBD2 matches at 8 bases. There are 15 residues in the CDR3. CDR1 and CDR2 (germline): SGDLS, YYNGEE. V shed 4 bases, J shed 5 bases, and the junction held 7 bases outside the gene matches. CDR3 region: CASSLGLGWTGELFF. The CDR3 nucleotides are TGTGCCAGCAGCTTGGGACTAGGCTGGACCGGGGAGCTGTTTTTT.

This clone was picked up one time. The chain recombines TRBV12-3 or TRBV12-4 with TRBJ2-1; 9 bases fit TRBD2. The V gene end was trimmed by 6 bases and the J gene end by 10 bases; junction bases not matched to a gene: 4. The CDR3 sequence is 12 residues long. The DNA for the CDR3 is TGTGCCAGCAGGGGGACTAGCAACGAGCAGTTCTTC. Amino acids: CASRGTSNEQFF.

This clone was found once. V is TRBV5-1 and J is TRBJ2-2, with 7 bases fitting TRBD2. CDR1 and CDR2 (germline): SGHRS, YFSETQ. V shed 5 bases, J shed 2 bases, and the junction held 3 bases outside the gene matches. This CDR3 region has 14 residues. DNA of the CDR3: TGCGCCAGCAGGGGACTACCCAACACCGGGGAGCTGTTTTTT. This encodes CASRGLPNTGELFF.

The chain is built from TRBV12-3 or TRBV12-4 and TRBJ1-1, with D maybe TRBD1 (5 bases). The CDR3 spans 12 residues. Trimming took 3 bases from V and 8 from J, leaving 10 bases between them. This CDR3 reads CASSLAGREAFF. The DNA of the CDR3 is TGTGCCAGCAGTTTGGCAGGGAGGGAAGCTTTCTTT.

The rearrangement uses TRBV7-2 and TRBJ2-4, with unresolved D. Trimming removed 4 bases at V and 7 bases at J, with 8 bases between. The CDR3 runs 12 residues. Germline assignment: CDR1 SGHTA and CDR2 FQGNSA. CDR3 DNA sequence: TGTGCCAGCAGCTCCCTCGGGAACATTCAGTACTTC. Translating it yields CASSSLGNIQYF.

The chain recombines TRBV6-2 or TRBV6-3 with TRBJ2-1, with D tentatively TRBD1 or TRBD2 (5 bases each). The germline V gene encodes CDR1 MNHEY and CDR2 SVGEGT. The CDR3 covers 15 residues. V was cut by 5 bases and J by 5 bases, with 16 bases left in between. For the CDR3, the DNA is TGTGCCAGCAGTAAAGAGGGGCTAGGAGACAATGAGCAGTTCTTC. Translated, it gives CASSKEGLGDNEQFF.

CDR3 residues: CASRRGGLNQPQHF. The CDR3 nucleotides read TGTGCCAGCAGACGAGGGGGTCTCAATCAGCCCCAGCATTTT. The chain links TRBV5-4 to TRBJ1-5; D perhaps matches TRBD1 (6 bases). The CDR3 has 14 residues. Germline V lookup: CDR1 SGHNT, CDR2 YYREEE (reference sequence). V shed 5 bases and J shed 3 bases, with 12 bases lying between them.

The chain recombines TRBV19 with TRBJ1-1, with TRBD1 matching 10 bases. This CDR3 spans 16 amino acids. The V segment lost 5 bases and the J segment 3 bases; nucleotides outside the gene matches: 9. Germline assignment: CDR1 LNHDA and CDR2 SQIVND (reference sequence). The CDR3 sequence: CASSQLLGTGDTEAFF. The CDR3 bases are TGTGCCAGTAGTCAGCTTTTGGGGACAGGGGACACTGAAGCTTTCTTT.

This sequence joins TRBV19 and TRBJ2-7; weak D call: TRBD1 (6 bases). CDR1 and CDR2 (germline): LNHDA, SQIVND (reference sequence). Trimming cost V 5 bases and J 6 bases, with 17 bases left between them. The CDR3 has 14 amino acids. DNA for the CDR3: TGTGCCAGTAGTTCGCACAGGGACCCCACCGAGCAGTACTTC. This sequence encodes CASSSHRDPTEQYF.

This clone was seen just once. V gene TRBV19 combines with J gene TRBJ2-3; D call uncertain. With 8 bases removed from V and 2 bases from J, the gap between germline ends came to 5 bases. There are 11 residues in the CDR3. Germline loops: CDR1 LNHDA, CDR2 SQIVND (reference sequence). CDR3 loop: CASGNTDTQYF. DNA for the CDR3: TGTGCCAGTGGCAACACAGATACGCAGTATTTT.

This chain connects TRBV18 to TRBJ2-1; the match to TRBD2 covers 11 bases. Trimming at V came to 6 bases and at J to 4 bases, leaving 11 bases not matched to a gene. This CDR3 spans 17 amino acids. The germline CDR1 and CDR2 sequences are KGHSH and LQKENI. CDR3 bases: TGTGCCAGCTCCCCTCCCGGGCTAGCGGGGGGTTACAATGAGCAGTTCTTC. Residues: CASSPPGLAGGYNEQFF.

This chain joins TRBV7-2 and TRBJ2-1; 8 bases line up with TRBD2. The V gene end was trimmed by 2 bases and the J gene end by 9 bases; junction bases not matched to a gene: 6. The CDR3 contains 14 residues. Germline lookup yields CDR1 SGHTA and CDR2 FQGNSA. In DNA form, the CDR3 reads TGTGCCAGCAGCTTAACGGGGGGGCCGGGTGAGCAGTTCTTC. Translation gives CASSLTGGPGEQFF.

The gene calls are TRBV7-8 and TRBJ2-7; a possible D gene is TRBD2 (5 bases). Germline-derived CDR1 and CDR2 are SGHVS and FQNEAQ. Between the trimmed V and J ends, which lost 1 base and 7 bases, there was a span of 11 bases. The CDR3 extends over 13 amino acids. The CDR3 loop is CASSLDRDKEQYF. The CDR3 nucleotides read TGTGCCAGCAGCTTAGATCGGGATAAAGAGCAGTACTTC.

The chain employs TRBV2 and TRBJ2-1; D uncertain. CDR1 and CDR2 (germline): SNHLY, FYNNEI. The CDR3 sequence is 13 residues long. Trimming took 8 bases from V and 7 from J, leaving 15 bases between them. The DNA of the CDR3 is TGTGCCAGCTTATGGACCCCAGGAAATGAGCAGTTCTTC. Translated: CASLWTPGNEQFF.

V usage is TRBV7-9 and J usage is TRBJ1-3, with D unclear. The CDR3 is made up of 13 amino acids. Per the germline V gene, CDR1 is SEHNR and CDR2 is FQNEAQ (reference sequence). V lost 5 bases and J 3 bases, leaving 8 bases between the germline ends. The chain's CDR3 is CASSPAFGNTIYF. In nucleotides, the CDR3 is TGTGCCAGCAGCCCGGCGTTTGGAAACACCATATATTTT. The entire variable domain, with the rest obtained from reference TRBV7-9 and TRBJ1-3, is as follows: DTGVSQNPRHKITKRGQNVTFRCDPISEHNRLYWYRQTLGQGPEFLTYFQNEAQLEKSRLLSDRFSAERPKGSFSTLEIQRTEQGDSAMYLCASSPAFGNTIYFGEGSWLTVV.

The chain carries TRBV7-9 and TRBJ2-7; 7 bases agree with TRBD1. Germline V CDR1 and CDR2: SEHNR, FQNEAQ (reference sequence). The CDR3 covers 15 residues. The trim removed 1 base at V and 5 bases at J, leaving 8 bases unmatched. The CDR3 sequence: CASSLGPTGYHEQYF. The CDR3 DNA reads TGTGCCAGCAGCTTAGGCCCGACAGGGTACCACGAGCAGTACTTC.

A note on this clone: The sample carries other DNA sequences with the same CDR3. The chain employs TRBV9 and TRBJ1-5; the D is unclear. Trimming left V 0 bases short and J 1 base short, with 2 bases between. CDR1 SGDLS and CDR2 YYNGEE come from the germline V gene. The CDR3 loop spans 13 amino acids. CDR3 amino acids: CASSVGSNQPQHF. CDR3 sequence (DNA): TGTGCCAGCAGCGTAGGCAGCAATCAGCCCCAGCATTTT.

This chain links TRBV10-3 with TRBJ1-6, with 8 positions matching TRBD1. This CDR3 has 13 residues. The trim removed 6 bases at V and 10 bases at J, leaving 5 bases unmatched. Germline-derived CDR1 and CDR2 are ENHRY and SYGVKD. CDR3 sequence reads: CAIRTGEASPLHF. The DNA for the CDR3 is TGTGCCATCAGGACAGGGGAGGCCTCACCCCTCCACTTT.

This rearrangement joins TRBV7-9 to TRBJ2-1, with 10 bases identical to TRBD2. CDR3 length equals 16 residues. The V segment lost 4 bases and the J segment 1 base; nucleotides outside the gene matches: 4. The germline CDR1 and CDR2 sequences are SEHNR and FQNEAQ (reference sequence). For the CDR3, the DNA is TGTGCCAGCAGCTCTAGCGGGGGAGAATCCTACAATGAGCAGTTCTTC. As protein: CASSSSGGESYNEQFF.

The chain has TRBV7-9 and TRBJ2-1; TRBD2 is a possible D gene (5 bases). V lost 5 bases to trimming and J lost 8 bases, with 22 bases between them. This CDR3 is built from 16 residues. The germline V gene encodes CDR1 SEHNR and CDR2 FQNEAQ (reference sequence). The chain's CDR3 is CASSIWRGLVLDEQFF. The CDR3 nucleotides are TGTGCCAGCAGCATTTGGAGAGGGCTAGTTCTCGATGAGCAGTTCTTC.

The V call is TRBV27, the J call TRBJ2-7, with 10 bases matching TRBD2. The V gene end was trimmed by 0 bases and the J gene end by 6 bases; junction bases not matched to a gene: 5. The CDR3 is made up of 15 amino acids. Germline V gives CDR1 MNHEY, CDR2 SMNVEV (reference sequence). In nucleotides, the CDR3 is TGTGCCAGCAGTTTATCCCTAGCGGGAGTCCCCGAGCAGTACTTC. Its translation is CASSLSLAGVPEQYF.